The clone carrying this T cell receptor (beta chain) appeared a few times. What it binds is not known. This sample was taken from a study of CD8 T cells in ankylosing spondylitis. The germline CDR1 and CDR2 sequences are MDHEN and SYDVKM. The V segment lost 8 bases and the J segment 4 bases; nucleotides outside the gene matches: 9. The CDR3 has 14 amino acids. MiXCR was run by TCRdb on the 5' RACE reads, yielding one entry per CDR3 protein. Of 250,000 to 350,000 distinct CDR3 sequences detected, less than 10% appear once; the ten largest clones hold about 14%. Points from the study as a whole: Clones tied to disease were said to be significantly enriched in matched ankylosing spondylitis synovial fluid. Within ankylosing spondylitis blood, a TCR beta motif made up of several highly homologous variants appeared to be characteristic. Disease-linked clones were found to be CD8+ and relatively rare in peripheral blood.

This sequence was found in a male donor with ankylosing spondylitis. The chain recombines TRBV28 with TRBJ1-1; the match to TRBD1 covers 8 bases. The sequenced sample consisted of blood, either unsorted or a sorted T cell fraction (not recorded which). The CDR3 loop reads CASDRTGPLTEAFF. The DNA for the CDR3 is TGTGCCAGCGACAGGACAGGGCCGCTCACTGAAGCTTTCTTT. The full variable domain, completed using reference TRBV28 and TRBJ1-1, is DVKVTQSSRYLVKRTGEKVFLECVQDMDHENMFWYRQDPGLGLRLIYFSYDVKMKEKGDIPEGYSVSREKKERFSLILESASTNQTSMYLCASDRTGPLTEAFFGQGTRLTVV.